The 11 T cell receptor beta chains given below trace back to one sample, sequenced in a study of STAT5B mutations in CD4+ large granular lymphocyte leukemia. Profiled with immunoSEQ multiplex PCR; TCRdb holds only in-frame clones, not every one. This table holds under 35,000 clones, around 63% found once. Sequencing was performed on CD4+ T cells from blood buffy coats. The source of these receptors is a human donor in good health.

Turning to this clone: The junction differs from germline at one of its ends, possibly a read error. The V gene is TRBV7-7, the J gene TRBJ2-3; TRBD1 is a possible D gene (5 bases). Germline V gives CDR1 SSHAT, CDR2 FNYEAQ (reference sequence). This CDR3 spans 13 amino acids. The CDR3 DNA sequence: TGTGCTAGCAGCTTAGGCAGGGCAGATACGCAGTATTTT. It yields the protein CASSLGRADTQYF.

This clone was picked up a small number of times. The chain has TRBV6-5 and TRBJ1-1, with D perhaps TRBD1 (6 bases). The V end was cut by 0 bases, the J end by 5 bases, with 7 bases between. CDR1 and CDR2 from the germline V gene are MNHEY and SVGAGI. CDR3 length: 13 amino acids. As DNA, the CDR3 is TGTGCCAGCAGTTACTCTCAGGGGACTGAAGCTTTCTTT. As protein: CASSYSQGTEAFF.

J is TRBJ2-7 and V is TRBV28; 9 positions agree with TRBD1. The CDR3 sequence is 15 residues long. J gave up 6 bases and V 4 bases, and 10 bases lay outside the gene matches. CDR1 and CDR2 from the germline V gene are MDHEN and SYDVKM. The CDR3 DNA follows: TGTGCCAGCAGTTCACCCGGGACAGGGCTTCGCGAGCAGTACTTC. Amino acids: CASSSPGTGLREQYF.

V and J are TRBV7-2 and TRBJ2-3, with no clear D. The CDR3 contains 14 residues. V lost 4 bases, J lost 6 bases, and 14 bases lay in between. CDR1 and CDR2 from the germline V gene are SGHTA and FQGNSA. The CDR3 region has the DNA TGTGCCAGCAGCTCCTCGAACCCTACGGATACGCAGTATTTT. This gives the protein CASSSSNPTDTQYF.

The J gene is TRBJ1-3, the V gene TRBV19; D not resolved. Germline CDR1 reads LNHDA; CDR2 reads SQIVND (reference sequence). V was pared by 4 bases and J by 7 bases, with 17 bases between. This CDR3 is built from 15 residues. CDR3 loop: CASSTAWDPGNTIYF. The CDR3 DNA reads TGTGCCAGTAGTACCGCATGGGATCCGGGTAACACCATATATTTT. Full variable domain (remainder filled in from reference TRBV19 and TRBJ1-3): DGGITQSPKYLFRKEGQNVTLSCEQNLNHDAMYWYRQDPGQGLRLIYYSQIVNDFQKGDIAEGYSVSREKKESFPLTVTSAQKNPTAFYLCASSTAWDPGNTIYFGEGSWLTVV.

The J gene is TRBJ2-1, the V gene TRBV6-5; 7 bases match TRBD1. Germline trimming cut 8 bases from V and 2 bases from J; bases unmatched to any gene: 9. The CDR3 sequence is 15 residues long. Germline CDR1 MNHEY, CDR2 SVGAGI. CDR3: CASGRAGGAYNEQFF. Here the CDR3 DNA reads TGTGCCAGCGGGAGAGCAGGGGGTGCCTACAATGAGCAGTTCTTC.

This rearrangement joins TRBV7-2 to TRBJ1-4; 9 bases line up with TRBD1. Germline V gene data show CDR1 as SGHTA and CDR2 as FQGNSA. Trimming at V came to 4 bases and at J to 7 bases, leaving 7 bases not matched to a gene. This CDR3 contains 15 residues. CDR3 bases: TGTGCCAGCAGCTCCCAGGGGACAGGGATTGAAAAACTGTTTTTT. Translation: CASSSQGTGIEKLFF.

CDR3 nucleotide sequence: TGTGCCAGCACCGGGACAGCACTCCTCTCTGGGGCCAACGTCCTGACTTTC. It encodes CASTGTALLSGANVLTF. V gene TRBV7-8 combines with J gene TRBJ2-6; 7 bases fit TRBD1. From germline, CDR1 is SGHVS and CDR2 FQNEAQ. The CDR3 spans 17 residues. With V trimmed by 7 bases and J by 0 bases, 9 bases remained unmatched.

This chain joins TRBV2 and TRBJ2-7; no clear D. Germline V CDR1 and CDR2: SNHLY, FYNNEI. CDR3 size: 11 residues. The V end lost 5 bases, the J end lost 5 bases, and 7 bases lay between the germline ends. The CDR3 coding sequence is TGTGCCAGCAGTCTCTGGGACGAGCAGTACTTC. It encodes CASSLWDEQYF.

The rearrangement joins TRBV2 to TRBJ1-1, with D unresolved. Per the germline V gene, CDR1 is SNHLY and CDR2 is FYNNEI. Trimming shortened V by 6 bases and J by 8 bases, and 13 bases separated the two germline ends. This CDR3 contains 12 residues. CDR3 bases: TGTGCCAGCAGGAAAGAAACGATGGAAGCTTTCTTT. Encoded protein: CASRKETMEAFF.

The chain combines TRBV7-2 with TRBJ2-2, with 10 bases that match TRBD1. The length of the CDR3 is 17 residues. Germline V gene sequence: CDR1 SGHTA, CDR2 FQGNSA. V was clipped by 0 bases and J by 5 bases; unmatched bases: 6. DNA of the CDR3: TGTGCCAGCAGCTTAGCTGCGGGGACAGGGGTGACCGGGGAGCTGTTTTTT. It codes for CASSLAAGTGVTGELFF.